This T cell receptor beta chain is from a study of T cell repertoires in ileal Crohn's disease. About the study: Median disease duration was 7.9 years; roughly 35% smoked at surgery. All patients had surgery for stricturing (about 60%) or penetrating (around 40%) disease. Study-wide points: Every patient over 26.8% clonality showed endoscopic recurrence. Compared with CD4 T cells, sorted CD8 cells carried more expanded clones.

Trimming took 8 bases from V and 3 from J; bases not matched to a gene: 10. This CDR3 spans 15 amino acids. Germline lookup yields CDR1 MNHEY and CDR2 SVGAGI. Repertoires were generated with immunoSEQ multiplex PCR, while TCRdb's copy carries only in-frame clones and drops some. Of about 14,000 clones listed, around nine tenths are singletons. For this clone: Its antigen is undetermined.

This TCR was sampled from an adult with Crohn's disease. The chain is built from TRBV6-5 and TRBJ1-5; 7 bases match TRBD1. Sequenced input: ileal tissue. The DNA for the CDR3 is TGTGCCAGCGGGCCAGGGGGAAACGACAATCAGCCCCAGCATTTT. Translated, it gives CASGPGGNDNQPQHF.